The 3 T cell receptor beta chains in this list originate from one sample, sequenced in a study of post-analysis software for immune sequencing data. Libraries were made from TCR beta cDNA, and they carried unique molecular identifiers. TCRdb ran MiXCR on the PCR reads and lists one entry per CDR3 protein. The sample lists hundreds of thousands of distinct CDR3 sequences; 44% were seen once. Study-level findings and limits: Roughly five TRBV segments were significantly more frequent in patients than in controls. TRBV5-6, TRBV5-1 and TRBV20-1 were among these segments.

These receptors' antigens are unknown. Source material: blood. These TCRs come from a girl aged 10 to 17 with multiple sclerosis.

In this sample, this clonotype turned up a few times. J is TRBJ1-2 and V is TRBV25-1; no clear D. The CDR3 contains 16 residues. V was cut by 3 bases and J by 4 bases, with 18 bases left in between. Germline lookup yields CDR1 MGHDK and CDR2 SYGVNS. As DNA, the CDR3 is TGTGCCAGCAGTGATGGGTTACGCCGTTTGGGCTATGGCTACACCTTC. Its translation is CASSDGLRRLGYGYTF.

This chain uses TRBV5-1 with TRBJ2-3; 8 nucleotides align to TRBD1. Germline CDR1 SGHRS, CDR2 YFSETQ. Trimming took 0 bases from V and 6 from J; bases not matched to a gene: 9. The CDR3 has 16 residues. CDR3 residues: CASSLVQSTGEDTQYF. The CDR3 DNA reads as TGCGCCAGCAGCTTGGTCCAATCGACAGGGGAGGATACGCAGTATTTT.

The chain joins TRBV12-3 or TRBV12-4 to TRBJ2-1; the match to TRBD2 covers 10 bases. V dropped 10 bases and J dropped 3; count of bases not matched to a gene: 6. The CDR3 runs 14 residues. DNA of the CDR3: TGTGCCACTCGGACTAGCGGATACTACAATGAGCAGTTCTTC. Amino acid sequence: CATRTSGYYNEQFF.